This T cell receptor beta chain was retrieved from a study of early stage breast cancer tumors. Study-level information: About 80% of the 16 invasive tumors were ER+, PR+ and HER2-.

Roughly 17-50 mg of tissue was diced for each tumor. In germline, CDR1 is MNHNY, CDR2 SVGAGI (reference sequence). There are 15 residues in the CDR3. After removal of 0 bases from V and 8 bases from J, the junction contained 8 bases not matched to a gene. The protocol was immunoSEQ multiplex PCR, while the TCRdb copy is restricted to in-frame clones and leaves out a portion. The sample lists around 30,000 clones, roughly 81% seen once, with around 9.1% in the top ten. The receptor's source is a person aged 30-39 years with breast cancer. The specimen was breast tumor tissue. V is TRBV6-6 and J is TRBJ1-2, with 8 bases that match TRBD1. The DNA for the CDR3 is TGTGCCAGCAGTTACTCGCATCAGGGGGCATACGGCTACACCTTC. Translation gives CASSYSHQGAYGYTF.